This TCR beta chain is from a study of B cell selection in AIRE deficiency. As regards this clone: The target antigen is unknown.

Study-level results: Shorter CDR3s marked shared Treg sequences, biased toward few non-templated insertions.

Conventional CD4 T cells were sorted as CD4+CD127+ cells. Repertoires were generated with immunoSEQ multiplex PCR, while TCRdb's copy carries only in-frame clones and drops some. This sample yields about 21,000 clones, of which 97% are seen a single time; approximately 0.17% belongs to the top ten. The CDR3 contains 15 residues. Germline V gene sequence: CDR1 MNHEY, CDR2 SVGAGI. Trimming cost V 0 bases and J 6 bases; bases outside gene matches: 3. The receptor was derived from a human donor with AIRE deficiency. The chain carries TRBV6-5 and TRBJ2-2, with 8 bases that match TRBD2. The sample consisted of conventional CD4+ T cells sorted from PBMCs. Here the CDR3 DNA reads TGTGCCAGCAGTTACTCCAGCGGGAGTTCCGGGGAGCTGTTTTTT. This gives the protein CASSYSSGSSGELFF.